This T cell receptor beta chain comes out of a study of Ad26.COV2.S vaccination and SARS-CoV-2 variants. Measured with immunoSEQ multiplex PCR; TCRdb has only the in-frame clones, and not every one. The sample yields fewer than 150,000 clones, about nine tenths seen once. This CDR3 has 14 amino acids. The V gene lost 9 bases and the J gene lost 3 bases, with 16 bases spanning the gap. Germline V gives CDR1 LNHDA, CDR2 SQIVND (reference sequence). The genes are TRBV19 and TRBJ2-3; no reliable D call. The sample in question was peripheral blood, obtained after recovery from COVID-19. The clonotype comes from a human donor who had recovered from COVID-19. CDR3 in DNA: TGTGCCAGCACGACGGCGACTGTTACAGATACGCAGTATTTT. Translated: CASTTATVTDTQYF. Variable domain in full (rest from reference TRBV19 and TRBJ2-3): DGGITQSPKYLFRKEGQNVTLSCEQNLNHDAMYWYRQDPGQGLRLIYYSQIVNDFQKGDIAEGYSVSREKKESFPLTVTSAQKNPTAFYLCASTTATVTDTQYFGPGTRLTVL.